This T cell receptor beta chain was profiled in a study of T cells after yellow fever vaccination. This clonotype was seen at least ten times. TCRdb passed the 5' RACE reads through MiXCR, listing each CDR3 protein once. Among fewer than 350,000 distinct CDR3 sequences, about 8.7% were seen once, and the ten largest hold roughly 18%. This TCR derives from a man aged 18-30 years who received the YFV17D yellow fever vaccine. Sample: PBMCs, taken on the day of the first yellow fever vaccination.

The CDR3 here is CASSWTSGGDTQYF. The CDR3 DNA follows: TGTGCCAGCAGTTGGACTAGCGGGGGGGATACGCAGTATTTT. The chain is built from TRBV12-3 or TRBV12-4 and TRBJ2-3; TRBD2 agrees at 14 bases. The V segment lost 4 bases and the J segment 6 bases; nucleotides outside the gene matches: 0. The CDR3 is 14 residues long.